In its sample, the clone carrying this T cell receptor beta chain was seen a few times. No antigen is known for it. The table came from immunoSEQ multiplex PCR; TCRdb's copy has only in-frame clones and leaves some out. This table has about 79,000 clones, approximately 74% appearing once. Trimming pared 3 bases from V and 11 bases from J, leaving 22 bases between. The CDR3 has 15 amino acids. Germline loops: CDR1 MNHNS, CDR2 SASEGT. The data stem from a study of vaccination effects on CD4 cells after COVID-19. As for the study in general: Two-dose vaccination with either BNT162b2 or mRNA-1273 was given to the participants.

Sequencing was preceded by expansion of antigen-specific CD4+ T cells with viral peptide pools in the ViraFEST assay. CD4+ T cell isolation took place after 10 days of culture. Among the vaccine recipients, none had a prior SARS-CoV-2 infection, and nucleocapsid antibodies were negative. The receptor's source is a human donor who received a COVID-19 vaccine. Sequencing was performed on CD4+ T cells from PBMCs cultured with HCoV-229E spike peptides, taken before COVID-19 vaccination. The chain employs TRBV6-1 and TRBJ1-1; TRBD1 is a possible D gene (5 bases). CDR3: CASSDFSRGFYEAFF. The CDR3 nucleotides are TGTGCCAGCAGTGATTTTTCAAGGGGTTTTTATGAGGCTTTCTTT.